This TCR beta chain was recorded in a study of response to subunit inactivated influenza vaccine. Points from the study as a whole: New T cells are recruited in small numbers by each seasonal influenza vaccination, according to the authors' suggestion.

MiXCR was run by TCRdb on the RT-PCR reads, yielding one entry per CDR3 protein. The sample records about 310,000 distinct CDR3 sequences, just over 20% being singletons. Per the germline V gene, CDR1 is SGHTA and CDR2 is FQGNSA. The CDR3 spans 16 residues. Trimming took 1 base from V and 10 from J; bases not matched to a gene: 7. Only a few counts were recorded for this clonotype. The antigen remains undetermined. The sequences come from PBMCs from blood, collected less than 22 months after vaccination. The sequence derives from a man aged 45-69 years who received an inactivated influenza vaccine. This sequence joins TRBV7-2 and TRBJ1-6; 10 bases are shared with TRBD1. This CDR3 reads CASSLGQGAIWSPLHF. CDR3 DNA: TGTGCCAGCAGCTTAGGACAGGGGGCGATCTGGTCACCCCTCCACTTT. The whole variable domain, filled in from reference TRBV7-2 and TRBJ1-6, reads GAGVSQSPSNKVTEKGKDVELRCDPISGHTALYWYRQSLGQGLEFLIYFQGNSAPDKSGLPSDRFSAERTGGSVSTLTIQRTQQEDSAVYLCASSLGQGAIWSPLHFGNGTRLTVT.